The clone carrying this T cell receptor beta chain was seen more than once but under ten times. The data originate from a study of T cell responses to AZD1222 COVID-19 vaccine. Assay: immunoSEQ multiplex PCR; the TCRdb copy retains only in-frame clones and omits some. Of roughly 100,000 clones in the sample, roughly 88% were seen once. This TCR came from an adult in good health. The material was peripheral blood, obtained on day 0 of AZD1222 vaccination.

The DNA of the CDR3 is TGTGCCAGCAGTTTAGCGGGGGGGGTCTACGAGCAGTACTTC. As protein: CASSLAGGVYEQYF. The chain employs TRBV28 and TRBJ2-7; 9 nucleotides align to TRBD2. Trimming at V came to 2 bases and at J to 3 bases, leaving 2 bases not matched to a gene. CDR1 is MDHEN and CDR2 is SYDVKM in the germline V gene. The CDR3 is 14 amino acids.